Following are 14 T cell receptor beta chains from one sample sequenced in a study of Ad26.COV2.S vaccination and SARS-CoV-2 variants. Treatment described: about 20 received Ad26.COV2.S at low or high dose, single or two shots; about five received placebo; per-sample allocation not given. Samples analyzed were those drawn on day 63 after the first vaccine or placebo injection. Generated by immunoSEQ multiplex PCR, the TCRdb table keeps only in-frame clones and is missing some. The table records more than 300,000 clones, approximately 80% of them present only once. The starting material was peripheral blood, obtained in a trial of Ad26.COV2.S vaccine versus placebo. The source of these receptors is a person aged 18-60 years who received the Ad26.COV2.S COVID-19 vaccine or a placebo.

The chain recombines TRBV12-3 or TRBV12-4 with TRBJ2-6; no firm D call. This CDR3 comprises 13 residues. V lost 8 bases, J lost 0 bases, and 5 bases lay in between. For the CDR3, the DNA is TGTGCCAGCGGGATCTCTGGGGCCAACGTCCTGACTTTC. Translated, it gives CASGISGANVLTF.

In its sample, this clone was seen a few times. This rearrangement joins TRBV6-1 to TRBJ2-2, with TRBD2 matching over 8 bases. The ends lost 3 bases at V and 8 bases at J; junction bases unmatched: 8. The CDR3 sequence is 15 residues long. The germline V gene encodes CDR1 MNHNS and CDR2 SASEGT. The CDR3 sequence: CASSEPGLGAGELFF. CDR3 nucleotide sequence: TGTGCCAGCAGTGAGCCGGGACTAGGTGCTGGGGAGCTGTTTTTT.

As DNA, the CDR3 is TGTGCCAGCAGCTTAGGGGTTTTCACTGAAGCTTTCTTT. Residues: CASSLGVFTEAFF. This chain uses TRBV11-2 with TRBJ1-1; D not resolved. V lost 1 base, J lost 4 bases, and 7 bases lay in between. CDR3 length equals 13 residues. CDR1 SGHAT and CDR2 FQNNGV come from the germline V gene.

The gene calls are TRBV14 and TRBJ2-7; 11 positions match TRBD2. Trimming took 4 bases from V and 0 from J; bases not matched to a gene: 11. Per germline, CDR1 SGHDN and CDR2 FVKESK. The CDR3 length is 18 residues. This CDR3 reads CASSRGTSGMTDSYEQYF. As DNA, the CDR3 is TGTGCCAGCAGCCGAGGGACTAGCGGAATGACTGACTCCTACGAGCAGTACTTC. Together with reference TRBV14 and TRBJ2-7, the CDR3 gives the full variable domain: EAGVTQFPSHSVIEKGQTVTLRCDPISGHDNLYWYRRVMGKEIKFLLHFVKESKQDESGMPNNRFLAERTGGTYSTLKVQPAELEDSGVYFCASSRGTSGMTDSYEQYFGPGTRLTVT.

The V gene is TRBV18, the J gene TRBJ1-2, with TRBD1 identical over 10 bases. The CDR3 totals 15 residues. Germline lookup yields CDR1 KGHSH and CDR2 LQKENI. J gave up 6 bases and V 3 bases, and 7 bases lay outside the gene matches. In DNA, the CDR3 is TGTGCCAGCTCACCTAGATCCGGGACAGGGGATGGCTACACCTTC. Translated, it gives CASSPRSGTGDGYTF.

The chain joins TRBV4-2 to TRBJ1-1; D is ambiguous. CDR1 and CDR2 (germline): LGHNA, YNFKEQ. CDR3 size: 14 residues. The V gene lost 1 base and the J gene lost 1 base, with 7 bases spanning the gap. The chain's CDR3 is CASSQVGQNTEAFF. In DNA, the CDR3 is TGTGCCAGCAGCCAAGTTGGCCAGAACACTGAAGCTTTCTTT.

This clone was detected only once. The chain uses TRBV9 and TRBJ2-3, with D possibly matching TRBD2 (5 bases). Germline assignment: CDR1 SGDLS and CDR2 YYNGEE. Trimming took 0 bases from V and 0 from J, leaving 8 bases between them. This CDR3 is 15 amino acids long. Here the CDR3 DNA reads TGTGCCAGCAGCGTAGTCGCGGGTAGCACAGATACGCAGTATTTT. Its translation is CASSVVAGSTDTQYF.

This sequence joins TRBV12-3 or TRBV12-4 and TRBJ1-1; D gene unclear. V was cut by 2 bases and J by 7 bases, with 11 bases left in between. The CDR3 runs to 13 residues. The CDR3 loop reads CASSLLLSGEAFF. The CDR3 bases are TGTGCCAGCAGTTTATTGTTAAGCGGTGAAGCTTTCTTT.

This rearrangement joins TRBV29-1 to TRBJ1-2; no clear D. The CDR3 extends over 12 amino acids. V was clipped by 4 bases and J by 7 bases, with 13 bases between them. Germline loops: CDR1 SQVTM, CDR2 ANQGSEA. The CDR3 nucleotides are TGCAGCGTTGTTTTGGGGTCTCGTGGCTACACCTTC. Its translation: CSVVLGSRGYTF. Variable domain in full (rest from reference TRBV29-1 and TRBJ1-2): SAVISQKPSRDICQRGTSLTIQCQVDSQVTMMFWYRQQPGQSLTLIATANQGSEATYESGFVIDKFPISRPNLTFSTLTVSNMSPEDSSIYLCSVVLGSRGYTFGSGTRLTVV.

In its sample, this clone was seen a few times. Here the CDR3 DNA reads TGTGCCAGCAGCGGCGGCAGGGGTTCAGCGAACACTGAAGCTTTCTTT. Amino acid sequence: CASSGGRGSANTEAFF. The chain joins TRBV11-2 to TRBJ1-1; a possible D gene is TRBD1 (6 bases). This CDR3 spans 16 amino acids. Germline CDR1 reads SGHAT; CDR2 reads FQNNGV. V was pared by 5 bases and J by 1 base, with 17 bases between.

This clone showed up just a few times. V and J are TRBV10-3 and TRBJ2-7, with D hard to call. V gave up 7 bases and J gave up 0 bases, with 13 bases separating them. This CDR3 has 14 amino acids. The germline V gene encodes CDR1 ENHRY and CDR2 SYGVKD. The DNA of the CDR3 is TGTGCCATCACCGAGACGAGGAGCTCCTACGAGCAGTACTTC. Its translation is CAITETRSSYEQYF.

This chain links TRBV15 with TRBJ2-3, with D tentatively TRBD2 (6 bases). The CDR3 totals 15 residues. V gave up 5 bases and J gave up 2 bases, with 14 bases separating them. Germline lookup yields CDR1 LNHNV and CDR2 YYDKDF (reference sequence). CDR3 bases: TGTGCCACCAGCGCGAGCAGGACTACCACAGATACGCAGTATTTT. This sequence encodes CATSASRTTTDTQYF.

The V call is TRBV5-5, the J call TRBJ2-7, with unresolved D. V was clipped by 1 base and J by 2 bases, with 10 bases between them. This CDR3 has 14 residues. Germline loops: CDR1 SGHKS, CDR2 YYEKEE (reference sequence). CDR3 sequence (DNA): TGTGCCAGCAGCTTGAGGGCAGTAGCCTACGAGCAGTACTTC. It codes for CASSLRAVAYEQYF.

DNA of the CDR3: TGCGCCAGCAGCCCCGGGAGTGCTGGAAACACCATATATTTT. Protein sequence: CASSPGSAGNTIYF. The rearrangement joins TRBV5-1 to TRBJ1-3; D uncertain. This CDR3 is built from 14 residues. The germline CDR1 and CDR2 sequences are SGHRS and YFSETQ. V gave up 4 bases and J gave up 2 bases, with 10 bases separating them.